This TCR beta chain appears in the sequencing data of a study of lymphopenia after photon versus proton radiotherapy. With regard to this clone: The antigen remains undetermined.

The repertoire was sequenced with immunoSEQ multiplex PCR; TCRdb's copy has only in-frame clones and lacks some. Among about 22,000 clones listed, around nine tenths were seen once. Study-wide results and caveats: After lymphocyte nadir, photon-treated repertoires showed oligoclonal expansion, especially CD8+ Temra. Proton therapy kept repertoires fairly stable, unlike photons, which gained effector/memory cells.

Looked up from germline, CDR1 is MGHRA and CDR2 is YSYEKL. This CDR3 region has 15 residues. V shed 2 bases and J 0 bases; nucleotides not matched to a gene: 2. This TCR came from an older man with esophageal cancer. The sequences come from peripheral blood, collected from a patient treated with proton-based radiotherapy. The V gene is TRBV4-1, the J gene TRBJ1-1; 8 nucleotides agree with TRBD1. This chain's CDR3 is CASSQMTGVNTEAFF. The CDR3 DNA reads as TGCGCCAGCAGCCAAATGACAGGGGTGAACACTGAAGCTTTCTTT.